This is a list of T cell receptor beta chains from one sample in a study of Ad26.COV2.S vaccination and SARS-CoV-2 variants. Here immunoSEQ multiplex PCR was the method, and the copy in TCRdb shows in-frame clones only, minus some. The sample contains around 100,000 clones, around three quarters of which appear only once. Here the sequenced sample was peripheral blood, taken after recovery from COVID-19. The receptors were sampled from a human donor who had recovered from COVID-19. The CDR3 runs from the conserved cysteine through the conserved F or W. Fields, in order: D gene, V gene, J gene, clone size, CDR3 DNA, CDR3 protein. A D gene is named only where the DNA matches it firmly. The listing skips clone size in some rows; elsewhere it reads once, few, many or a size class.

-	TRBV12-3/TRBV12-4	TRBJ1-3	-	TGTGCCAGCAGTTTGGAAGGAAACACCATATATTTT	CASSLEGNTIYF
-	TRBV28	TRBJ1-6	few	TGTGCCAGCAGAATATACTCGGGACGGAATTCACCCCTCCACTTT	CASRIYSGRNSPLHF
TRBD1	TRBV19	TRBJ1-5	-	TGTGCCAGTAGTGCATTAACGTCACAGGGGCATAGTCAGCCCCAGCATTTT	CASSALTSQGHSQPQHF
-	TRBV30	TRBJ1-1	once	TGTGCCCAGGCGGGGAACACTGAAGCTTTCTTT	CAQAGNTEAFF
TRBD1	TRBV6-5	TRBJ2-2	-	TGTGCCAGCAGTTACGCGACAGGGGTCCCCACCGGGGAGCTGTTTTTT	CASSYATGVPTGELFF
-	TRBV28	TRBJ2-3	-	TGTGCCAGTCAGTTTCCGCGGACCACAGATACGCAGTATTTT	CASQFPRTTDTQYF
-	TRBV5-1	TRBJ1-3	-	TGCGCCAGCAGCTCGCAAGGACATGGCTCTGGAAACACCATATATTTT	CASSSQGHGSGNTIYF
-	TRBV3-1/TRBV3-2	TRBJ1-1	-	TGTGCCAGCAGCCAAGATTCAGGGAGGAACACTGAAGCTTTCTTT	CASSQDSGRNTEAFF
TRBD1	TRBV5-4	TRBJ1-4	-	TGTGCCAGCAGCTTGCGAGGGGGCGCGGGTGAAAAACTGTTTTTT	CASSLRGGAGEKLFF
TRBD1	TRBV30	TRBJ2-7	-	TGTGCCTGGATGGGGACAGGGAAGTACGAGCAGTACTTC	CAWMGTGKYEQYF
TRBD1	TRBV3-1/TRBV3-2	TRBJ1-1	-	TGTGCCAGCAGCCGAAGACAGGGAGGCACTGAAGCTTTCTTT	CASSRRQGGTEAFF
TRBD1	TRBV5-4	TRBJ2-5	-	TGTGCCAGCAGGGGACAGGGTACCCAGTACTTC	CASRGQGTQYF
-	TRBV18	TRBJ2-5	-	TGTGCCAGCTCACCACAGGGGCCCTACTCCCAAGAGACCCAGTACTTC	CASSPQGPYSQETQYF
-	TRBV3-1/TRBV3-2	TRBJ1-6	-	TGTGCCAGCAGCCGGGTACGGGATAATTCACCCCTCCACTTT	CASSRVRDNSPLHF
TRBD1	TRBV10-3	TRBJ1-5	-	TGTGCCATCAGTGAGACACAGGGGAGTCAGCCCCAGCATTTT	CAISETQGSQPQHF
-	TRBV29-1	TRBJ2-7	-	TGCAGCTGGGGTGGACCCTACGAGCAGTACTTC	CSWGGPYEQYF
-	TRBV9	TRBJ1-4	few	TGTGCCAGCAGCGTAGGGCCAGCCGGCGCGGGGGAAAAACTGTTTTTT	CASSVGPAGAGEKLFF
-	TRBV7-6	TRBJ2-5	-	TGTGCCAGCAGCCCGGCTAGACAGCAAGAGACCCAGTACTTC	CASSPARQQETQYF
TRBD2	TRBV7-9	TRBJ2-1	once	TGTGCCAGCAGCTTAGTCTTGCGGGGGAACAATGAGCAGTTCTTC	CASSLVLRGNNEQFF
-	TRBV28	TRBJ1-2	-	TGTGCCAGCAGTGGGGGGCCATCCCCAGTTAACTATGGCTACACCTTC	CASSGGPSPVNYGYTF
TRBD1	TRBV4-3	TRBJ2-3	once	TGCGCCAGCAGCCAGACGCACCCGGGACAGGGTGTGGCAGATACGCAGTATTTT	CASSQTHPGQGVADTQYF
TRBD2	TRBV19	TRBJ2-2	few	TGTGCCAGTAGTCCAAGAGCGGGGGTGACCGGGGAGCTGTTTTTT	CASSPRAGVTGELFF
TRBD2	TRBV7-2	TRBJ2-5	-	TGTGCCAGCGGTCGGGGGGGCCGGAGTGAGACCCAGTACTTC	CASGRGGRSETQYF
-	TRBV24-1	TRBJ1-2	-	TGTGCCACCAGTGACCTCGGGGCCAACTATGGCTACACCTTC	CATSDLGANYGYTF
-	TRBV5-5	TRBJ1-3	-	TGTGCCAGCAGCTTGGTGCCTCACCTCCGCTCTGGAAACACCATATATTTT	CASSLVPHLRSGNTIYF
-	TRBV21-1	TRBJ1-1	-	TGTGCCAGCAGCACCCACAGCGACCCCCGGTCCACTGAAGCTTTCTTT	CASSTHSDPRSTEAFF
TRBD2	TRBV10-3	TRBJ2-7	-	TGTGCCATCAGTCTCCTCGGTGCTAGCGGGGGTCTCGAGCAGTACTTC	CAISLLGASGGLEQYF
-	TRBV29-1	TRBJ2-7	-	TGCAGCGTTGAGCAGGTTAGCTCCTACGAGCAGTACTTC	CSVEQVSSYEQYF
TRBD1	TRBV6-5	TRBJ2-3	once	TGTGCCAGCGGCGGCAGGGGGCTTGATACGCAGTATTTT	CASGGRGLDTQYF
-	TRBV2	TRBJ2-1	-	TGTGCCAGCATTGAAGGATCCCTATGGACAAATGAGCAGTTCTTC	CASIEGSLWTNEQFF
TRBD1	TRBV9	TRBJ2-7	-	TGTGCCAGCAGCGCACGGACAGGGGGTTACGAGCAGTACTTC	CASSARTGGYEQYF
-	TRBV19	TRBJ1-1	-	TGTGCCAGTAGTATCGGTACAGGGCCCATAGTTGAAGCTTTCTTT	CASSIGTGPIVEAFF